A selection of T cell receptor beta chains follows, all from one sample in a study of regulatory and conventional T cells in RAG deficiency. Some clones are missing from TCRdb's copy, which holds only in-frame ones; the method was immunoSEQ multiplex PCR. The data contain around 29,000 clones, approximately 96% of them singletons. These same records also appear under a second study, on regulatory T cells.

The sequencing input was CD25- CD4+ T cells sorted from blood. The source is a human donor in good health. The CDR3 runs from the conserved cysteine through the conserved F or W. A D gene is named only where the DNA matches it firmly. Clone size is not always given. Where it is, it says once, few, many or a class for expanded clones.

D gene | J gene | V gene | clone size | CDR3 DNA | CDR3 protein
NA | TRBJ2-7 | TRBV2 | NA | TGTGCCAGCAGCCCCCGAGGCTACGAGCAGTACTTC | CASSPRGYEQYF
TRBD2 | TRBJ2-1 | TRBV7-3 | NA | TGTGCCAGCAGCTCCGTAGCGGGAGGGTGGAATGAGCAGTTCTTC | CASSSVAGGWNEQFF
NA | TRBJ1-4 | TRBV25-1 | NA | TGTGCCAGCACCCCGCAGGGAGGAGATGAAAAACTGTTTTTT | CASTPQGGDEKLFF
NA | TRBJ2-1 | TRBV7-2 | NA | TGTGCCAGCAGCTTAGTCAGGGATGAGCAGTTCTTC | CASSLVRDEQFF
NA | TRBJ2-5 | TRBV5-1 | NA | TGCGCCAGCAGCTTGCAGGGGCAAGAGACCCAGTACTTC | CASSLQGQETQYF
NA | TRBJ2-2 | TRBV6-5 | NA | TGTGCCAGCAGTCGACCGGGCACCGGGGAGCTGTTTTTT | CASSRPGTGELFF
TRBD1 | TRBJ1-5 | TRBV7-8 | NA | TGTGCCAGCAGCTTAGGGGGGACAGAAATGGGGCAGCCCCAGCATTTT | CASSLGGTEMGQPQHF
NA | TRBJ2-3 | TRBV5-1 | NA | TGCGCCAGCAGTCGCATTAGCGGAACAGATACGCAGTATTTT | CASSRISGTDTQYF
NA | TRBJ2-1 | TRBV4-1 | NA | TGCGCCAGCAGCCAAGAGGGGGGTCGCGGCAATGAGCAGTTCTTC | CASSQEGGRGNEQFF
NA | TRBJ2-5 | TRBV5-6 | NA | TGTGCCAGCAGCTGGAAGAGGGGGATTCAAGAGGCCCAGTACTTC | CASSWKRGIQEAQYF
TRBD2 | TRBJ2-7 | TRBV5-6 | NA | TGTGCCAGCAGCTTGGGGGCGGGGGGGCCTTACTACGAGCAGTACTTC | CASSLGAGGPYYEQYF
TRBD1 | TRBJ1-6 | TRBV5-5 | NA | TGTGCCAGCAGCTCGACAACAGGGGGTTCACCCCTCCACTTT | CASSSTTGGSPLHF
NA | TRBJ2-3 | TRBV21-1 | NA | TGTGCCAGCAGCAAAGGTTCGTGGGAGAGCGGGGGGACTAGCACAGATACGCAGTATTTT | CASSKGSWESGGTSTDTQYF
TRBD1 | TRBJ2-7 | TRBV5-1 | NA | TGCGCCAGCAGCTCGGACAGGGGGCTGGCCTACGAGCAGTACTTC | CASSSDRGLAYEQYF
TRBD1 | TRBJ1-5 | TRBV2 | NA | TGTGCCAGCGGAGAGACAGGGGTAAGCAATCAGCCCCAGCATTTT | CASGETGVSNQPQHF
TRBD2 | TRBJ2-1 | TRBV6-5 | NA | TGTGCCAGCAGTTACTCAGCGGGGCCCTACAATGAGCAGTTCTTC | CASSYSAGPYNEQFF
TRBD2 | TRBJ2-5 | TRBV9 | NA | TGTGCCAGCAGCGTAATAGCGGGGGAGACCCAGTACTTC | CASSVIAGETQYF
TRBD2 | TRBJ2-1 | TRBV11-3 | NA | TGTGCCAGCAGCTTAGGGCGTAGATCTAGCGGGAGGCAGGATGAGCAGTTCTTC | CASSLGRRSSGRQDEQFF
NA | TRBJ2-3 | TRBV18 | once | TGTGCCAGCTCACCACCTAGCTTGGGTTATACGCAGTATTTT | CASSPPSLGYTQYF
NA | TRBJ2-7 | TRBV7-9 | NA | TGTGCCAGCAGCTTAGATATAGGGGGGGTATCCTACGAGCAGTACTTC | CASSLDIGGVSYEQYF
TRBD1 | TRBJ2-2 | TRBV30 | NA | TGTGCCTGGAGGAGACAGGGTGACACCGGGGAGCTGTTTTTT | CAWRRQGDTGELFF
NA | TRBJ1-1 | TRBV6-5 | once | TGTGCCAGCAGTTACTCCAAGTACAGGGTGGGCACTGAAGCTTTCTTT | CASSYSKYRVGTEAFF
TRBD1 | TRBJ2-2 | TRBV2 | NA | TGTGCCAGCAGCGGACAGGGCCCCACCGGGGAGCTGTTTTTT | CASSGQGPTGELFF
NA | TRBJ1-5 | TRBV6-5 | once | TGTGCCAGCAGTTACTCTCGGGGAAATCAGCCCCAGCATTTT | CASSYSRGNQPQHF
NA | TRBJ1-2 | TRBV10-3 | NA | TGTGCCATCAGCACCCGGGGGGAAGATGGCTACACCTTC | CAISTRGEDGYTF
NA | TRBJ1-5 | TRBV19 | NA | TGTGCCAGTGCTTATCAGGGAACAAGCAATCAGCCCCAGCATTTT | CASAYQGTSNQPQHF
TRBD1 | TRBJ1-5 | TRBV5-8 | NA | TGTGCCAGCCGGGGGACAGGGACTCAGCCCCAGCATTTT | CASRGTGTQPQHF
NA | TRBJ1-3 | TRBV6-5 | once | TGTGCCAGCAGCCAAAACTCTGGAAACACCATATATTTT | CASSQNSGNTIYF
NA | TRBJ1-1 | TRBV13 | NA | TGTGCCAGCAGCTTAGACTCTTACACTGAAGCTTTCTTT | CASSLDSYTEAFF
TRBD2 | TRBJ2-5 | TRBV4-1 | NA | TGCGCCAGCAGCCAAGGCGGGAGACGGGAGACCCAGTACTTC | CASSQGGRRETQYF
TRBD1 | TRBJ1-1 | TRBV4-1 | NA | TGCGCCAGCAGCCACTACGTCGGACAGGGGGCGACTGAAGCTTTCTTT | CASSHYVGQGATEAFF
NA | TRBJ2-5 | TRBV18 | NA | TGTGCCAGCTCCCCGACAGAGGTACAAGAGACCCAGTACTTC | CASSPTEVQETQYF
NA | TRBJ1-1 | TRBV4-1 | NA | TGCGCCAGCAGCCCCACCCCGGGGAATATGAACACTGAAGCTTTCTTT | CASSPTPGNMNTEAFF
NA | TRBJ1-1 | TRBV10-3 | NA | TGTGCCATCAGTGCTTTGTCCGGGAACACTGAAGCTTTCTTT | CAISALSGNTEAFF
TRBD1 | TRBJ1-1 | TRBV7-2 | NA | TGTGCCACTCGACAGGGAACGAACACTGAAGCTTTCTTT | CATRQGTNTEAFF
TRBD1 | TRBJ1-5 | TRBV5-8 | NA | TGTGCCAGCAGCTACTCTTTCGGGACAGGGAGCAATCAGCCCCAGCATTTT | CASSYSFGTGSNQPQHF
TRBD2 | TRBJ2-1 | TRBV7-2 | NA | TGTGCCAGCAGCCCCGGACTAGCGGGGGAAGGGCAGTTCTTC | CASSPGLAGEGQFF
NA | TRBJ1-2 | TRBV30 | NA | TGTGCCTTCGGGGGGGTGACTGGGGATAACTATGGCTACACCTTC | CAFGGVTGDNYGYTF
NA | TRBJ2-3 | TRBV5-5 | NA | TGTGCCAGCAAGCTAAGCGTAACGGGAATCGGTACGCAGTATTTT | CASKLSVTGIGTQYF
TRBD1 | TRBJ2-5 | TRBV11-2 | NA | TGTGCCAGCAGCCCTCTCCGGACAGGGAGAGGACGAGAGACCCAGTACTTC | CASSPLRTGRGRETQYF
NA | TRBJ1-1 | TRBV7-8 | NA | TGTGCCAGCAGCTCCCCTGGGGGCGGCACTGAAGCTTTCTTT | CASSSPGGGTEAFF
NA | TRBJ2-1 | TRBV9 | NA | TGTGCCAGCAGCGTGAAAGCAGGGGCGTCCTACAATGAGCAGTTCTTC | CASSVKAGASYNEQFF
NA | TRBJ2-1 | TRBV6-1 | NA | TGTGCCAGCAGGGCCTCAGGGTACAATGAGCAGTTCTTC | CASRASGYNEQFF
TRBD1 | TRBJ2-7 | TRBV14 | NA | TGTGCCAGCAGCCCTTTAGGACAGGGCTACGAGCAGTACTTC | CASSPLGQGYEQYF
TRBD1 | TRBJ1-2 | TRBV30 | NA | TGTGCCTGGAGGGAGGGGACAGGGGGAAACTATGGCTACACCTTC | CAWREGTGGNYGYTF
NA | TRBJ2-2 | TRBV18 | NA | TGTGCCAGCTCAGATGACAGAACCGGGGAGCTGTTTTTT | CASSDDRTGELFF
TRBD1 | TRBJ2-3 | TRBV5-6 | NA | TGTGCCAGCAGCCGACGGGACAGGGGGCTGGGGACAGATACGCAGTATTTT | CASSRRDRGLGTDTQYF
NA | TRBJ1-5 | TRBV30 | NA | TGTGCCTCGACAGTGGGAAATCAGCCCCAGCATTTT | CASTVGNQPQHF
NA | TRBJ1-2 | TRBV6-4 | NA | TGTGCCAGCAGCCAGTTACAGGGATGGAACTATGGCTACACCTTC | CASSQLQGWNYGYTF
NA | TRBJ2-7 | TRBV18 | NA | TGTGCCAGCTCACGAGCGACAGTTGGACGGACCTACGAGCAGTACTTC | CASSRATVGRTYEQYF
NA | TRBJ2-1 | TRBV7-3 | NA | TGTGCCAGCAGCTTAACGGGACTTGACAATGAGCAGTTCTTC | CASSLTGLDNEQFF